There are many counts of the clone carrying this T cell receptor (beta chain). As yet, its antigen is unknown. TCRdb processed the RT-PCR reads anew with MiXCR; each CDR3 protein has one entry. The sample holds about 650,000 distinct CDR3 sequences; 15% to 19% are singletons and the top ten take roughly 10%. These data are taken from a study of response to subunit inactivated influenza vaccine. Findings and limits, study-wide: After each seasonal influenza vaccination, few new T cells are recruited, the authors suggested.

Source: PBMCs from blood, taken 11 to 12 days after vaccination. This receptor was taken from a man aged 45-65 years who received an inactivated influenza vaccine.

The CDR3 DNA sequence: TGTGCCAGCAGCTTCGTGGGGGCCCGCACAGATACGCAGTATTTT. It codes for CASSFVGARTDTQYF. The genes are TRBV7-2 and TRBJ2-3; D might be TRBD1 (6 bases). In germline, CDR1 is SGHTA, CDR2 FQGNSA. The germline V and J ends were trimmed by 3 bases and 1 base, with 11 bases remaining between them. This CDR3 region has 15 residues.